The 27 T cell receptor beta chains listed next were all sequenced from one sample in a study of blood T cell repertoires in COVID-19. Only in-frame clones appear in the TCRdb table, and some are missing; sequencing was by immunoSEQ multiplex PCR. Of more than 200,000 clones in the sample, approximately 81% are singletons; the top ten hold 4.2%. Input material: peripheral blood. The receptors were gathered from a man aged 60 to 75 with acute or convalescent COVID-19.

This chain's CDR3 is CASSLGAANYGYTF. CDR3 nucleotides: TGTGCCAGCAGCTTAGGGGCAGCCAACTATGGCTACACCTTC. The chain carries TRBV11-2 and TRBJ1-2; D gene ambiguous. This CDR3 comprises 14 residues. Germline values: CDR1 SGHAT, CDR2 FQNNGV. The V and J ends lost 1 base and 2 bases respectively, with 8 bases between them.

This chain links TRBV11-3 with TRBJ2-5; D is ambiguous. V was clipped by 0 bases and J by 7 bases, with 12 bases between them. CDR1 is SGHNT and CDR2 is YENEEA in the germline V gene. This CDR3 is built from 14 residues. CDR3 in amino acids: CASSLDSLPGTQYF. The CDR3 bases are TGTGCCAGCAGCTTAGATTCACTACCGGGGACCCAGTACTTC.

The V gene is TRBV28, the J gene TRBJ2-2, with a weak D call TRBD1 (5 bases). CDR3 length equals 15 residues. Germline lookup yields CDR1 MDHEN and CDR2 SYDVKM. V shed 2 bases and J shed 4 bases, with 11 bases lying between them. The CDR3 here is CASSLDSWGTGELFF. CDR3 coding DNA: TGTGCCAGCAGTTTAGACAGTTGGGGCACCGGGGAGCTGTTTTTT.

The rearrangement links TRBV11-3 to TRBJ1-4; TRBD1 matches at 7 bases. J was trimmed by 4 bases and V by 5 bases; bases with no gene match: 7. There are 15 residues in the CDR3. Germline CDR1 and CDR2: SGHNT and YENEEA. The CDR3 loop reads CASSPDRVGNEKLFF. CDR3 bases: TGTGCCAGCAGCCCTGACAGGGTGGGTAATGAAAAACTGTTTTTT.

The chain links TRBV30 to TRBJ1-1, with D possibly being TRBD1 (5 bases). The CDR3 is 15 amino acids. Germline V lookup: CDR1 GTSNPN, CDR2 SVGIG (reference sequence). The V and J ends lost 0 bases and 5 bases respectively, with 16 bases between them. The CDR3 DNA is TGTGCCTGGAGTGTTTTCGGGGGTGTGAGGACTGAAGCTTTCTTT. Translating it yields CAWSVFGGVRTEAFF.

This rearrangement joins TRBV7-9 to TRBJ1-6; 11 nucleotides line up with TRBD1. The CDR3 has 17 amino acids. Trimming took 4 bases from V and 2 from J; bases not matched to a gene: 4. CDR1 and CDR2 (germline): SEHNR, FQNEAQ (reference sequence). CDR3 region: CASSSGQGATYNSPLHF. CDR3 nucleotide sequence: TGTGCCAGCAGCTCCGGACAGGGGGCGACCTATAATTCACCCCTCCACTTT.

This clone was detected only once. The J gene is TRBJ2-3, the V gene TRBV7-6; 8 bases align to TRBD2. This CDR3 is built from 15 residues. Losses at the gene ends were 5 bases for V and 1 base for J; bases not matched to a gene: 5. Per germline, CDR1 SGHVS and CDR2 FNYEAQ. CDR3 sequence reads: CASSGRGGRTDTQYF. DNA for the CDR3: TGTGCCAGCAGCGGCCGGGGGGGGCGCACAGATACGCAGTATTTT.

The rearrangement uses TRBV11-2 and TRBJ2-4, with 10 positions matching TRBD1. The CDR3 covers 19 residues. Germline V gene sequence: CDR1 SGHAT, CDR2 FQNNGV. V shed 8 bases and J 1 base; nucleotides not matched to a gene: 17. CDR3 residues: CASRLPGQGQFGAKNIQYF. CDR3 sequence (DNA): TGTGCCAGCCGATTGCCGGGACAGGGGCAGTTTGGGGCCAAAAACATTCAGTACTTC. Together with reference TRBV11-2 and TRBJ2-4, the CDR3 gives the full variable domain: EAGVAQSPRYKIIEKRQSVAFWCNPISGHATLYWYQQILGQGPKLLIQFQNNGVVDDSQLPKDRFSAERLKGVDSTLKIQPAKLEDSAVYLCASRLPGQGQFGAKNIQYFGAGTRLSVL.

The genes are TRBV28 and TRBJ2-3; D ambiguous. V lost 4 bases, J lost 6 bases, and 14 bases lay in between. The CDR3 contains 14 residues. CDR1 MDHEN and CDR2 SYDVKM come from the germline V gene. This chain's CDR3 is CASSSHIPGDTQYF. Written as DNA, the CDR3 is TGTGCCAGCAGTTCCCACATACCCGGGGATACGCAGTATTTT.

This clone was seen once. The chain combines TRBV30 with TRBJ1-4, with D perhaps TRBD1 (5 bases). This CDR3 has 13 residues. Germline CDR1 and CDR2: GTSNPN and SVGIG (reference sequence). The V gene lost 4 bases and the J gene lost 3 bases, with 9 bases spanning the gap. The CDR3 DNA follows: TGTGCCTGGACGGGGGGGTCTAATGAAAAACTGTTTTTT. Amino acids: CAWTGGSNEKLFF.

The sample holds a few counts of this clone. The J gene is TRBJ2-7, the V gene TRBV5-6, with a weak D call TRBD1 (6 bases). The CDR3 loop spans 14 amino acids. V lost 3 bases to trimming and J lost 0 bases, with 10 bases between them. Germline CDR1 is SGHDT and CDR2 is YYEEEE. The CDR3 bases are TGTGCCAGCAGCTATGGGACATTCTCCTACGAGCAGTACTTC. Its translation: CASSYGTFSYEQYF.

The rearrangement uses TRBV7-9 and TRBJ1-2, with D tentatively TRBD1 (6 bases). Looked up from germline, CDR1 is SEHNR and CDR2 is FQNEAQ (reference sequence). The CDR3 totals 15 residues. Deletions cut 1 base from V and 6 bases from J, with 15 bases between. The CDR3 loop is CASSLVGAGDDGYTF. The DNA for the CDR3 is TGTGCCAGCAGCTTAGTCGGGGCAGGGGATGATGGCTACACCTTC.

The V gene is TRBV19, the J gene TRBJ2-3; tentative D call: TRBD1 (6 bases). The CDR3 loop spans 14 amino acids. V dropped 4 bases and J dropped 4 bases, with 12 bases sitting between them. Germline lookup yields CDR1 LNHDA and CDR2 SQIVND (reference sequence). As DNA, the CDR3 is TGTGCCAGTAGTACCCATCCAGGGGCAGATACGCAGTATTTT. Encoded protein: CASSTHPGADTQYF.

Worth noting for this clone: Its ends do not fully match the called genes, so a read error is possible. V gene TRBV7-7 combines with J gene TRBJ1-6; 11 bases align to TRBD1. The CDR3 length is 17 residues. The V gene's germline CDR1 is SSHAT and CDR2 FNYEAQ (reference sequence). This CDR3 is CASSPDRGQVYNSPLHF. The CDR3 DNA is TGTGCTAGCAGCCCGGACAGGGGGCAAGTTTATAATTCACCCCTCCACTTT.

V and J are TRBV5-1 and TRBJ2-7, with 9 bases identical to TRBD1. Looked up from germline, CDR1 is SGHRS and CDR2 is YFSETQ. J gave up 4 bases and V 4 bases, and 9 bases lay outside the gene matches. The CDR3 totals 15 residues. The CDR3, as DNA: TGCGCCAGCAGCCGACTGACAGGGGGTATATACGAGCAGTACTTC. Its translation: CASSRLTGGIYEQYF.

The chain employs TRBV29-1 and TRBJ2-2; 9 bases map to TRBD1. V gave up 5 bases and J gave up 5 bases; unmatched junction bases: 6. Germline-derived CDR1 and CDR2 are SQVTM and ANQGSEA. The CDR3 consists of 14 residues. In nucleotides, the CDR3 is TGCAGCGTTCCGGACAGGGGAGGGACCGGGGAGCTGTTTTTT. Translated, it gives CSVPDRGGTGELFF.

The genes are TRBV5-4 and TRBJ2-5, with TRBD1 matching 9 bases. Trimming at V came to 4 bases and at J to 1 base, leaving 5 bases not matched to a gene. The CDR3 is 15 residues long. The germline V gene encodes CDR1 SGHNT and CDR2 YYREEE (reference sequence). The CDR3 loop reads CASSMPTGGQETQYF. DNA of the CDR3: TGTGCCAGCAGCATGCCGACAGGGGGCCAAGAGACCCAGTACTTC.

This clone was seen just once. This chain links TRBV30 with TRBJ2-7, with 8 nucleotides matching TRBD2. This CDR3 is built from 15 residues. V shed 2 bases, J shed 6 bases, and the junction held 12 bases outside the gene matches. Germline V gene data show CDR1 as GTSNPN and CDR2 as SVGIG (reference sequence). The CDR3 here is CAWSTGLAANSEQYF. CDR3 sequence (DNA): TGTGCCTGGAGTACAGGACTAGCCGCCAACTCCGAGCAGTACTTC. Supplemented by reference TRBV30 and TRBJ2-7, the full variable domain reads SQTIHQWPATLVQPVGSPLSLECTVEGTSNPNLYWYRQAAGRGLQLLFYSVGIGQISSEVPQNLSASRPQDRQFILSSKKLLLSDSGFYLCAWSTGLAANSEQYFGPGTRLTVT.

This clone was seen only a few times. The rearrangement links TRBV7-8 to TRBJ1-1; D not certain. Trimming cost V 2 bases and J 8 bases, with 12 bases left between them. Germline-derived CDR1 and CDR2 are SGHVS and FQNEAQ. CDR3 size: 13 residues. DNA for the CDR3: TGTGCCAGCAGCTTACATGGTAGCCACGAAGCTTTCTTT. Protein product: CASSLHGSHEAFF.

The chain combines TRBV10-2 with TRBJ2-7, with TRBD1 matching over 9 bases. Losses at the gene ends were 6 bases for V and 4 bases for J; bases not matched to a gene: 7. CDR3 length: 14 amino acids. In germline, CDR1 is WSHSY, CDR2 SAAADI. CDR3 amino acids: CASRTGTGPYEQYF. CDR3 nucleotides: TGCGCCAGCAGAACCGGGACAGGGCCATACGAGCAGTACTTC.

The chain is built from TRBV2 and TRBJ2-1; a weak D match, TRBD1 (6 bases). Trimming pared 6 bases from V and 0 bases from J, leaving 9 bases between. Germline V gene sequence: CDR1 SNHLY, CDR2 FYNNEI. The CDR3 has 14 amino acids. In nucleotides, the CDR3 is TGTGCCAGCAGGCAGGGGAGCTCCTACAATGAGCAGTTCTTC. Translated: CASRQGSSYNEQFF. Full variable domain (outside the CDR3, taken from reference TRBV2 and TRBJ2-1): EPEVTQTPSHQVTQMGQEVILRCVPISNHLYFYWYRQILGQKVEFLVSFYNNEISEKSEIFDDQFSVERPDGSNFTLKIRSTKLEDSAMYFCASRQGSSYNEQFFGPGTRLTVL.

This chain uses TRBV19 with TRBJ2-2; 11 bases map to TRBD2. Germline V gene data show CDR1 as LNHDA and CDR2 as SQIVND (reference sequence). The CDR3 consists of 16 residues. V trimming: 4 bases; J trimming: 3 bases; junction bases outside the gene matches: 4. As DNA, the CDR3 is TGTGCCAGTAGTAAGACTAGCGGGGATTACACCGGGGAGCTGTTTTTT. Its protein is CASSKTSGDYTGELFF.

This clone was picked up a small number of times. The chain carries TRBV5-1 and TRBJ2-7, with TRBD1 identical over 7 bases. Germline CDR1 reads SGHRS; CDR2 reads YFSETQ. The CDR3 length is 14 residues. Trimming cost V 0 bases and J 6 bases; bases outside gene matches: 6. This CDR3 is CASSLGGQASEQYF. CDR3 bases: TGCGCCAGCAGCTTGGGTGGACAGGCGTCCGAGCAGTACTTC.

The rearrangement joins TRBV5-1 to TRBJ2-3, with 7 bases identical to TRBD1. This CDR3 is built from 14 residues. Losses at the gene ends were 5 bases for V and 3 bases for J; bases not matched to a gene: 6. Germline assignment: CDR1 SGHRS and CDR2 YFSETQ. Written as DNA, the CDR3 is TGCGCCAGCAGGACCGGGACAGCGACAGATACGCAGTATTTT. As protein: CASRTGTATDTQYF.

The chain joins TRBV7-2 to TRBJ2-5, with TRBD2 identical over 12 bases. V was pared by 5 bases and J by 5 bases, with 12 bases of the junction left unmatched. The CDR3 is 17 amino acids. Germline CDR1 reads SGHTA; CDR2 reads FQGNSA. The CDR3 here is CASSQGSPSGGEETQYF. In DNA form, the CDR3 reads TGTGCCAGCAGCCAGGGAAGCCCTAGCGGGGGGGAGGAGACCCAGTACTTC.

The chain recombines TRBV5-1 with TRBJ1-4; 8 positions match TRBD1. The CDR3 covers 16 residues. Germline V CDR1 and CDR2: SGHRS, YFSETQ. V lost 4 bases to trimming and J lost 6 bases; unmatched junction nucleotides: 11. DNA of the CDR3: TGCGCCAGCAGCGACCAACCGGGACAGGAACATGAAAAACTGTTTTTT. As protein: CASSDQPGQEHEKLFF.

CDR3 in amino acids: CASSQDGSSFYEQYF. The DNA of the CDR3 is TGTGCCAGCAGCCAAGATGGCAGTTCATTCTACGAGCAGTACTTC. This chain joins TRBV3-1 (or the pseudogene TRBV3-2) and TRBJ2-7; no reliable D call. From germline, CDR1 is LGHDT and CDR2 YNNKEL (reference sequence). V was pared by 0 bases and J by 3 bases, with 12 bases between. This CDR3 has 15 amino acids.